These 5 T cell receptor beta chains originate from one sample sequenced in a study of shared clonotypes between healthy human individuals (dated by TCRdb to about 2020). Receptors were amplified or captured by the immunoSEQ multiplex PCR assay. TCRdb holds this immuneACCESS table with in-frame rearrangements only. Some clones are missing; in checked studies, unresolved V genes explain under half, and the rest has no known cause. Counted in this sample were 2 million to 2.5 million clones; approximately 94% of them appeared once. The ten largest account for 1.5% to 2% of the sample. CD8 naive samples were obtained by positive selection for CCR7 among CD45RO-negative cells, yielding a CD45RA+CCR7+ population from which TemRA cells were excluded. Source material: naive CD8+ T cells from PBMCs. The cell subset or site label on this specimen signifies: CD45RA+CCR7+. These TCRs come from a man younger than 30 in good health. Some clones in this sample may be carry-over from other donors' samples.

V usage is TRBV11-2 and J usage is TRBJ1-1; D remains unclear. CDR3 length: 13 amino acids. Germline V gene lookup returns CDR1 SGHAT and CDR2 FQNNGV. V was pared by 5 bases and J by 1 base, with 8 bases between. The CDR3 nucleotides are TGTGCCAGCAGCCTGAACGGGAACACTGAAGCTTTCTTT. This translates into CASSLNGNTEAFF.

Comment on this clone: Distinct nucleotide sequences in the sample also encode this CDR3. This CDR3 is CASSLTDTNYGYTF. The CDR3 nucleotides read TGTGCCAGCAGCTTGACGGATACTAACTATGGCTACACCTTC. The J gene is TRBJ1-2, the V gene TRBV7-9; D is unresolved. Trimming left V 3 bases short and J 0 bases short, with 8 bases between. This CDR3 comprises 14 residues. CDR1 is SEHNR and CDR2 is FQNEAQ in the germline V gene (reference sequence).

The rearrangement joins TRBV7-2 to TRBJ2-7; possibly TRBD2 for D (6 bases). The V end was cut by 1 base, the J end by 7 bases, with 14 bases between. This CDR3 contains 14 residues. Germline V lookup: CDR1 SGHTA, CDR2 FQGNSA. CDR3 sequence (DNA): TGTGCCAGCAGCTTAGGGCTAGCGTCTGAAGAGCAGTACTTC. It encodes CASSLGLASEEQYF.

The chain employs TRBV19 and TRBJ2-3, with TRBD1 as a possible D gene (5 bases). Germline V CDR1 and CDR2: LNHDA, SQIVND (reference sequence). The CDR3 covers 16 residues. The germline V and J ends were trimmed by 5 bases and 2 bases, with 17 bases remaining between them. In DNA, the CDR3 is TGTGCCAGTAGTCCCATGGCAGGGATCACCACAGATACGCAGTATTTT. Translation gives CASSPMAGITTDTQYF.

The genes are TRBV7-2 and TRBJ2-2; D is uncertain. Germline lookup yields CDR1 SGHTA and CDR2 FQGNSA. The CDR3 spans 12 residues. The V end lost 2 bases, the J end lost 6 bases, and 4 bases lay between the germline ends. The CDR3 DNA reads TGTGCCAGCAGCTTAATACCCGGGGAGCTGTTTTTT. It specifies CASSLIPGELFF.